This T cell receptor (beta chain) came from a study of shared clonotypes between healthy human individuals (dated by TCRdb to 2020 to 2022). Some background on the complete study: A few men and a couple of women, aged 18 to 49 years, made up the cohort. Per donor, three plates each were used for CD4 naive and CD4 memory, two for CD8 naive, and one for CD8 memory. The study deeply sequenced blood TCR repertoires of about 5 healthy adults to estimate repertoire size and the extent of clonotype sharing between individuals. To increase sequencing depth and limit assay-specific biases, different laboratories used diverse techniques to prepare libraries and sequence TCR repertoires. Per donor, leukapheresis produced somewhere between about 0.8 and 9.5 billion PBMCs.

The research as a whole found: Based on pairwise subsampling, the degree of clonotype sharing among donors was expected to be affected by sequencing depth. Across four donors, around 5% of naive CD4, roughly 3.5% of naive CD8, around 2.1% of memory CD4, and about 0.4% of memory CD8 clonotypes were shared. Compared with non-shared clonotypes, the clonotypes found in all four sorted-subset donors had higher generation probabilities. Estimated clonotype richness was generally larger for naive than for memory subsets. Sampling was limited to blood, and TCR repertoires in tissue likely differ from TCR repertoires in blood. Rarefaction of sorted-subset datasets indicated incomplete sequencing despite the large sequencing depth. The small number of donors limited the genetic and exposure-history diversity represented.

Healthy HIV-negative adults with no recently reported acute infections or vaccinations were included as donors. Only Caucasian adults living in Nashville, Tennessee, USA were represented among the donors. Magnetic negative selection was used to enrich CD4+ T cells, after which naive cells were positively selected on CD45RA and the negative fraction became the memory subset. Blood was obtained by leukapheresis, after which PBMCs were separated by Ficoll-Histopaque density gradient centrifugation and cryopreserved in liquid nitrogen vapor phase. Purity and quantity of every magnetically sorted T cell population were checked by analytical flow cytometry. Genomic DNA was isolated from each sorted fraction and quantified by UV absorbance on a Nanodrop 2000c. With regard to this clone: Its antigen target is currently unknown. Base qualities are missing; no much larger clone stands one base away.

Using the deep immunoSEQ assay, TCR CDR3 regions were amplified from genomic DNA by multiplex PCR. Genomic DNA extracted from each cell subset was distributed evenly over all wells of several immunoSEQ 96-well plates, and each plate served as one replicate. For sorted subsets, each replicate PCR was loaded with 200 ng genomic DNA, equivalent to 25,000 to 35,000 T cell genomes. Purified libraries were measured with a Qubit 3.0 fluorometer, size-checked on a Bioanalyzer 2100, and measured again with the KAPA Library Quantification kit. Every immunoSEQ 96-well plate was sequenced on a separate single-read 150-cycle Illumina NextSeq 550 flow cell. Under the source paper's analysis protocol: Because only junctional sequences without quality scores were contained in the immunoSEQ output, filtering matching that applied to full-length reads could not be performed. To assign V/J genes and CDR3, sequences were annotated against IMGT germline references using PyIR, a Python wrapper for IgBLAST v1.9. Reads were removed for weak V/J assignments (E-value above 1e-6), missing CDR3, stop codons, out-of-frame junctions, or ambiguous translated residues. V3J clonotypes were defined as sequences sharing an identical inferred V gene, J gene, and CDR3 amino acid sequence. To compute the percentage overlap between repertoires, the number of shared unique clonotypes was divided by the size of the smaller repertoire. Repertoire richness was assessed with RTK rarefaction, the Chao1 estimator, and Recon v2.1 estimates of unobserved clonotypes. OLGA was used to compute generation probabilities for all TCRbeta clonotypes that the gDNA method yielded from a handful of donors. TCRdb took this table from immuneACCESS and kept in-frame rearrangements with V and J called. Such tables lack part of the clones; where checked against another copy, unresolved V genes explain under half of the gap, and the rest is unexplained. The DNA was the basis for D and trimming; V, J and clone size are from that table. In this sample the table shows 650,000 to 750,000 clones, about two thirds of which occur a single time. About 1.8% of the sample is in the top ten clones.

Relative to germline, V is 6 bases shorter and J is 11 bases shorter, with 13 bases between their ends. CDR1 and CDR2 were assigned from the germline V gene (reference sequence) as MNHEY and SMNVEV. Inclusive of the bounding cysteine and phenylalanine, the CDR3 is 11 residues long. Only the CDR3 part of the read is kept: 33 bases, read in frame from the first base. The clonotype originates from a woman in her twenties or thirties in good health. The source material was memory CD4+ T cells sorted from blood. The cell subset or site label here, explained by the study, means: CD45RA-negative fraction. The receptor chain draws on TRBV27 and TRBJ2-5; no confident D gene assignment can be made. The CDR3 has the sequence CASSQGVSQYF. The bases are TGTGCCAGCAGCCAAGGAGTTTCGCAGTACTTC.